This TCR beta chain derives from a study of cytomegalovirus exposure and HLA in healthy donors. About the research overall: The Caucasian-associated ancestry cluster held about 80% of a few hundred genotyped donors. Study outcomes and limitations: Cytomegalovirus-associated status was assigned to 164 TCR beta chains. A later analysis linked around 17,000 TCR beta sequences to HLA alleles at 0.05 false discovery rate. Three chains tied to CMV proved CMV antigen-specific in vitro.

Points on this clone: Antigen specificity is unknown. The same CDR3 can be traced to other DNA sequences in this sample.

Primers included in the PCR were 60 Vbeta and 13 Jbeta primers. Sequencing used immunoSEQ multiplex PCR; TCRdb keeps in-frame clones, though not all of them. This table holds 200,000 or so clones, nearly 80% found once. This CDR3 is built from 13 residues. The V and J ends lost 6 bases and 2 bases respectively, with 10 bases between them. Germline V gives CDR1 SGHVS, CDR2 FQNEAQ. The sequenced sample consisted of PBMCs. This sequence joins TRBV7-8 and TRBJ1-1; the D is unclear. The sequence was collected from a woman in her twenties or thirties in good health and CMV-seropositive. CDR3 bases: TGTGCCAGCAGTTCGTACTTAAACACTGAAGCTTTCTTT. Protein sequence: CASSSYLNTEAFF. Combining the CDR3 with reference TRBV7-8 and TRBJ1-1 gives the whole variable domain GAGVSQSPRYKVAKRGQDVALRCDPISGHVSLFWYQQALGQGPEFLTYFQNEAQLDKSGLPSDRFFAERPEGSVSTLKIQRTQQEDSAVYLCASSSYLNTEAFFGQGTRLTVV.